Shown below are 13 T cell receptor beta chains from a single sample sequenced in a study of a mutant IDH1 vaccine in newly diagnosed glioma (dated by TCRdb to about 2021). In light of the paper, this sample's time point label describes: week 47, end of study. Each vaccine dose was 300 ug of a 20-mer mutant IDH1 peptide in Montanide, given subcutaneously with topical imiquimod. Library prep was done by the immunoSEQ multiplex PCR assay. The source is immuneACCESS, and TCRdb retained only in-frame sequences with V and J called. Part of the clones is not carried over; for the studies checked, unresolved V genes explain less than half of this, and the remainder is unexplained. This sample comprises 90,000 to 100,000 clones, about nine tenths of them detected only once. Roughly 0.81% of the sample comes from the top ten. The antigens for these receptors are not known. The material was PBMCs, obtained from a glioma patient whose treatment included an IDH1 peptide vaccine. The receptor set was obtained from a woman between 45 and 65 years old with glioma.

CDR3 in DNA: TGCGCCAGCAGCTACCTAGCGTATGGGACAGATACGCAGTATTTT. Amino acid sequence: CASSYLAYGTDTQYF. The rearrangement uses TRBV5-1 and TRBJ2-3; D perhaps matches TRBD2 (6 bases). This CDR3 is built from 15 residues. V was clipped by 3 bases and J by 3 bases, with 14 bases between them. CDR1 is SGHRS, CDR2 YFSETQ, per germline.

This clone was observed a handful of times. The chain has TRBV28 and TRBJ1-5; tentatively, D is TRBD1 (6 bases). The CDR3 spans 17 residues. The germline V and J ends were trimmed by 4 bases and 4 bases, with 20 bases remaining between them. CDR1 is MDHEN and CDR2 is SYDVKM in the germline V gene. For the CDR3, the DNA is TGTGCCAGCAGTTCGGTCCTGCTAGGGACACAAAATCAGCCCCAGCATTTT. The encoded protein is CASSSVLLGTQNQPQHF.

This clone is a singleton in its sample. The rearrangement links TRBV9 to TRBJ2-7, with D maybe TRBD1 (5 bases). V lost 3 bases to trimming and J lost 3 bases, with 16 bases between them. The CDR3 extends over 15 amino acids. Germline V gene lookup returns CDR1 SGDLS and CDR2 YYNGEE. The CDR3 sequence: CASSEGPFTRYEQYF. The CDR3 DNA reads TGTGCCAGCAGCGAGGGGCCCTTCACACGCTACGAGCAGTACTTC.

This clone was found once. V gene TRBV5-6 combines with J gene TRBJ2-1, with D tentatively TRBD2 (5 bases). From germline, CDR1 is SGHDT and CDR2 YYEEEE. V was trimmed by 4 bases and J by 8 bases, leaving 13 bases between them. This CDR3 has 13 amino acids. The CDR3 protein is CASSQEEGYEQFF. The CDR3 DNA sequence: TGTGCCAGCAGCCAGGAAGAGGGCTATGAGCAGTTCTTC.

CDR3: CASSLNSLSGNTIYF. Here the CDR3 DNA reads TGTGCCAGCAGCTTGAACAGTCTATCTGGAAACACCATATATTTT. V is TRBV5-6 and J is TRBJ1-3; no definite D call. This CDR3 has 15 residues. Germline-derived CDR1 and CDR2 are SGHDT and YYEEEE. V dropped 1 base and J dropped 1 base, with 9 bases sitting between them.

The V call is TRBV5-6, the J call TRBJ2-7; D unclear. Trimming removed 4 bases at V and 6 bases at J, with 17 bases between. CDR3 size: 14 residues. Germline CDR1 and CDR2: SGHDT and YYEEEE. The CDR3 nucleotides are TGTGCCAGCAGCCCGACCACCCGAATAAGCGAGCAGTACTTC. It codes for CASSPTTRISEQYF.

This rearrangement joins TRBV19 to TRBJ2-1, with a weak D call TRBD2 (6 bases). In germline, CDR1 is LNHDA, CDR2 SQIVND (reference sequence). Between the trimmed V and J ends, which lost 6 bases and 10 bases, there was a span of 13 bases. This CDR3 region has 12 residues. The DNA of the CDR3 is TGTGCCAGTAGACGGAGGGTGGACGAGCAGTTCTTC. Translation: CASRRRVDEQFF.

The chain is built from TRBV27 and TRBJ1-5; a possible D gene is TRBD1 (6 bases). The germline V gene encodes CDR1 MNHEY and CDR2 SMNVEV (reference sequence). There are 14 residues in the CDR3. V lost 6 bases to trimming and J lost 7 bases, with 16 bases between them. The CDR3 DNA is TGTGCCAGCAGCCTTCAGGGGAGAGGGCAGCCCCAGCATTTT. Translation gives CASSLQGRGQPQHF.

The chain recombines TRBV5-1 with TRBJ2-5; a weak D match, TRBD1 (6 bases). The CDR3 loop spans 14 amino acids. The V end was cut by 4 bases, the J end by 3 bases, with 13 bases between. CDR1 is SGHRS and CDR2 is YFSETQ in the germline V gene. Written as DNA, the CDR3 is TGCGCCAGCAGCAAACAAGGGGGTGAAGAGACCCAGTACTTC. This gives the protein CASSKQGGEETQYF. The complete variable domain, with remaining parts taken from reference TRBV5-1 and TRBJ2-5, reads KAGVTQTPRYLIKTRGQQVTLSCSPISGHRSVSWYQQTPGQGLQFLFEYFSETQRNKGNFPGRFSGRQFSNSRSEMNVSTLELGDSALYLCASSKQGGEETQYFGPGTRLLVL.

The chain uses TRBV20-1 and TRBJ2-1; no clear D gene. Trimming removed 4 bases from V and 5 bases from J, with 6 bases in between. CDR3 length equals 11 residues. CDR1 is DFQATT and CDR2 is SNEGSKA in the germline V gene (reference sequence). CDR3 protein: CSANWNNEQFF. The CDR3 nucleotides are TGCAGTGCTAACTGGAACAATGAGCAGTTCTTC.

V usage is TRBV27 and J usage is TRBJ1-2; perhaps TRBD1 as D (5 bases). V lost 6 bases, J lost 2 bases, and 13 bases lay in between. This CDR3 has 14 residues. CDR1 is MNHEY and CDR2 is SMNVEV in the germline V gene (reference sequence). The CDR3: CASSGGRLNYGYTF. The CDR3 region has the DNA TGTGCCAGCAGCGGGGGACGGTTAAACTATGGCTACACCTTC.

On this clone: Other nucleotide sequences from this sample produce the same CDR3. The CDR3 DNA is TGTGCCAGCACCCAACAGGGGGCGGGGGGAGCTGAAGCTTTCTTT. This codes for CASTQQGAGGAEAFF. The chain is built from TRBV6-1 and TRBJ1-1; 9 positions match TRBD1. Trimming took 7 bases from V and 6 from J; bases not matched to a gene: 12. CDR1 MNHNS and CDR2 SASEGT come from the germline V gene. CDR3 size: 15 residues.

The V gene is TRBV5-1, the J gene TRBJ2-7, with D possibly being TRBD1 or TRBD2 (6 bases each). Trimming took off 4 bases at V and 2 bases at J, with 16 bases between the two ends. This CDR3 comprises 15 residues. Germline V gene data show CDR1 as SGHRS and CDR2 as YFSETQ. CDR3 region: CASSPGPGATYEQYF. The CDR3 nucleotides read TGCGCCAGCAGCCCGGGGCCGGGGGCGACCTACGAGCAGTACTTC. Supplemented by reference TRBV5-1 and TRBJ2-7, the full variable domain reads KAGVTQTPRYLIKTRGQQVTLSCSPISGHRSVSWYQQTPGQGLQFLFEYFSETQRNKGNFPGRFSGRQFSNSRSEMNVSTLELGDSALYLCASSPGPGATYEQYFGPGTRLTVT.